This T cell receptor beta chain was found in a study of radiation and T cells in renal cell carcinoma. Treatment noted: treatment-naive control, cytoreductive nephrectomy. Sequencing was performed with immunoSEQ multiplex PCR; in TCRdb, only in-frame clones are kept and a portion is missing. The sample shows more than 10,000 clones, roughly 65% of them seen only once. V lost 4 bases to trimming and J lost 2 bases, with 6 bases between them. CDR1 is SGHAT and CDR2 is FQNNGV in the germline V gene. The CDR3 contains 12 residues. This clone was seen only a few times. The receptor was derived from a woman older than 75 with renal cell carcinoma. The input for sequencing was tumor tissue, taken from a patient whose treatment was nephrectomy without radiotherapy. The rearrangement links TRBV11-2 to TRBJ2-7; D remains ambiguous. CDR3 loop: CASSWRPYEQYF. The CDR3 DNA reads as TGTGCCAGCAGCTGGCGACCCTACGAGCAGTACTTC.